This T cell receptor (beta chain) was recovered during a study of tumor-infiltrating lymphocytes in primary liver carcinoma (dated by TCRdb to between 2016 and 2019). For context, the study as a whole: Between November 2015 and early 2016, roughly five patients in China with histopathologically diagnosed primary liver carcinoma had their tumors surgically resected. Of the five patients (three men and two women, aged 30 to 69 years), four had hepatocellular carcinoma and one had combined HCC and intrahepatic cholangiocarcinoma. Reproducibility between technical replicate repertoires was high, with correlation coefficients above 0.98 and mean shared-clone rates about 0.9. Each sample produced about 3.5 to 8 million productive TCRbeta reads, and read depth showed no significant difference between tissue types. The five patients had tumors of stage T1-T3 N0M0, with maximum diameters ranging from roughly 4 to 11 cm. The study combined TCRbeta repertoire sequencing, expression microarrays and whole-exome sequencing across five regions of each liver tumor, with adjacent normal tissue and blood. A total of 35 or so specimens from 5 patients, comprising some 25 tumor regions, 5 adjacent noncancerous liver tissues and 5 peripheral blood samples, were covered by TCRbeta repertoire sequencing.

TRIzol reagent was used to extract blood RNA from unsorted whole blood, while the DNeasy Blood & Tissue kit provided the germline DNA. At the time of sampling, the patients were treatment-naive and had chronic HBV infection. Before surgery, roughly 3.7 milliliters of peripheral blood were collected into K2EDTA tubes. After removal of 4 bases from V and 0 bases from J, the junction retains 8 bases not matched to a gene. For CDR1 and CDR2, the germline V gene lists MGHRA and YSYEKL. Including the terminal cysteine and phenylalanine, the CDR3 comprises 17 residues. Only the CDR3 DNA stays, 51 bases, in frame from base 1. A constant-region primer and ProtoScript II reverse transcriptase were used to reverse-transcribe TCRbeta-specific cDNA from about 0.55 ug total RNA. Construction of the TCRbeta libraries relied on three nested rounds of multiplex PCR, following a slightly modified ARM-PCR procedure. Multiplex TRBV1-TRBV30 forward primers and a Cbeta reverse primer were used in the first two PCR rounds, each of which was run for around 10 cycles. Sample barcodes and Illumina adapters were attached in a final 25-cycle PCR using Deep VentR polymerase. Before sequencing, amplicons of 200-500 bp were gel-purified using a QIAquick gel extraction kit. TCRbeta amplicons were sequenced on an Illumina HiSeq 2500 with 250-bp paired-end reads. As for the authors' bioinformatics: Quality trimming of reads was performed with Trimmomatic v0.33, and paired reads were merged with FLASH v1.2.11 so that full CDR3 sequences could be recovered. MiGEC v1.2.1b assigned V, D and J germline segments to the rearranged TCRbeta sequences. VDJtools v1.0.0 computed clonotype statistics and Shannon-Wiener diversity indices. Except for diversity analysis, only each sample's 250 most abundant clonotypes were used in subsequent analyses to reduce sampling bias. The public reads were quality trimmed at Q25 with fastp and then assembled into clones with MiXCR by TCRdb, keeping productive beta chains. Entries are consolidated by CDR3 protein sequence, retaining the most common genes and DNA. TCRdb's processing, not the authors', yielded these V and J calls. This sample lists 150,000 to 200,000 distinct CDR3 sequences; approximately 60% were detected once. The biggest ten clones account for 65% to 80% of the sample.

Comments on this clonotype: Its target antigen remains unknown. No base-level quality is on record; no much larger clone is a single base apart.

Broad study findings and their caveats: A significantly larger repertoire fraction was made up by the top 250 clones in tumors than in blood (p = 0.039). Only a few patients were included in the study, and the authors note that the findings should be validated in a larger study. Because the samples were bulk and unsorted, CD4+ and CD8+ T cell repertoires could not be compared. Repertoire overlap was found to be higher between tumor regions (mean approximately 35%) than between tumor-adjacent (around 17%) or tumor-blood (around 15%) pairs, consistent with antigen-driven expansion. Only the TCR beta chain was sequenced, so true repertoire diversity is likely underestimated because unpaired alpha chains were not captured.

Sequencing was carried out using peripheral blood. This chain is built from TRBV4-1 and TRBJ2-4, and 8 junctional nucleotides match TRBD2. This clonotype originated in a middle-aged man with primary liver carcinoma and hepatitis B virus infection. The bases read TGCGCCAGCAGCCGATCGACTAGCGACCTAGCCAAAAACATTCAGTACTTC. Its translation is CASSRSTSDLAKNIQYF.